This T cell receptor (beta chain) derives from a study of blood T cell repertoires in COVID-19. Study as a whole: PBMCs, B-cell-depleted T cells, or T cells were the source of the cDNA or gDNA that made up the material.

Clones were sequenced by immunoSEQ multiplex PCR, and TCRdb holds only the in-frame ones, with some missing. This sample carries over 60,000 clones, 84% of them seen once, and the ten largest clones take about 11%. Trimming shortened V by 2 bases and J by 1 base, and 15 bases separated the two germline ends. CDR3 size: 17 residues. Per the germline V gene, CDR1 is MDHEN and CDR2 is SYDVKM. This clone has only a few counts. The V gene is TRBV28, the J gene TRBJ1-5, with D tentatively TRBD1 (6 bases). The clonotype was recovered from a human donor in a cohort sampled during active COVID-19. The sample taken for sequencing was peripheral blood. CDR3 in DNA: TGTGCCAGCAGTTTAAAACCGGGACACCAGAGCAATCAGCCCCAGCATTTT. It yields the protein CASSLKPGHQSNQPQHF.